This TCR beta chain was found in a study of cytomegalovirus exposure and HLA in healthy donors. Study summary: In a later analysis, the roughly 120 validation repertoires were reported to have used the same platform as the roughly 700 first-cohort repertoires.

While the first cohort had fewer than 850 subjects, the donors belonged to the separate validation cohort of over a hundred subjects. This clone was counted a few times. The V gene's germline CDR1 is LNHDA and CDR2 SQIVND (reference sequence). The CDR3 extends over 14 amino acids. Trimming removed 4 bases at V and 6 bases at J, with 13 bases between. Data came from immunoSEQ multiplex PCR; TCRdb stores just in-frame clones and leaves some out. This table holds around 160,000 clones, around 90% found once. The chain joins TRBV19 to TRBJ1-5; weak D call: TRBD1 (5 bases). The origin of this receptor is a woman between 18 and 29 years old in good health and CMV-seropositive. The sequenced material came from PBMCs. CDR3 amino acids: CASSKGNRGQPQHF. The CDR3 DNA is TGTGCCAGTAGTAAGGGGAATAGGGGTCAGCCCCAGCATTTT.